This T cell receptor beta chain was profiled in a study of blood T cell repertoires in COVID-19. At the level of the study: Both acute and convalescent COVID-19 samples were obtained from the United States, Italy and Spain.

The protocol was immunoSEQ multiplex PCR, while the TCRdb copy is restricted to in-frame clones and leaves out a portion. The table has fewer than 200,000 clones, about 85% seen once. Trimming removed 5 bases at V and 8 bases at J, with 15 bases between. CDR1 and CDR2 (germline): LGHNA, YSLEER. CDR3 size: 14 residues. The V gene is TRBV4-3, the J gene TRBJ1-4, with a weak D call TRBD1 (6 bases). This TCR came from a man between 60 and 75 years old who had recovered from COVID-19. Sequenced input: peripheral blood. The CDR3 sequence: CASSTTGINEKLFF. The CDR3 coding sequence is TGCGCCAGCAGCACTACAGGGATTAACGAAAAACTGTTTTTT.